What follows describes a single T cell receptor (beta chain). Its antigen is not yet known. The input lacks base qualities; no much larger clone sits a single base away. This sample was included in a study of shared clonotypes between healthy human individuals (dated by TCRdb to the early 2020s). General notes on the study: Two women and a few men aged 18 to 49 years were included in the cohort. To estimate repertoire size and how much clonotypes are shared between individuals, the study performed deep sequencing of blood TCR repertoires from five healthy adults. To increase sequencing depth and limit assay-specific biases, TCR repertoire library preparation and sequencing were carried out by different laboratories using diverse techniques. Leukapheresis yielded between about 0.85 and 9 billion PBMCs per donor. For each donor, CD4 naive and CD4 memory were each given three plates, CD8 naive was given two plates, and CD8 memory was given one plate. Overall study outcomes, separate from this receptor: Across a handful of donors, roughly 5.4% of naive CD4, 3.5% of naive CD8, approximately 2.5% of memory CD4, and 0.3% to 0.45% of memory CD8 clonotypes were shared. Higher generation probabilities were observed for clonotypes shared by all four sorted-subset donors than for non-shared clonotypes. Incomplete sequencing was indicated by rarefaction of sorted-subset datasets, despite the large sequencing depth. Based on pairwise subsampling, the degree of clonotype sharing among donors was expected to be affected by sequencing depth. The genetic and exposure-history diversity represented was limited by the small number of donors. Larger estimated clonotype richness was generally found for naive subsets than for memory subsets. Sampling was restricted to blood, and TCR repertoires in tissues likely differ from the TCR repertoires found in blood.

CD8 naive samples were CD45RO-negative cells positively selected for CCR7, giving a CD45RA+CCR7+ population that excluded TemRA cells. The donors were healthy, HIV-negative adults who had no recently reported acute infections or vaccinations. Every donor was a Caucasian adult living in Nashville, Tennessee, USA. Blood was collected by leukapheresis, and PBMCs were isolated by Ficoll-Histopaque density gradient centrifugation and then cryopreserved in liquid nitrogen vapor phase. Analytical flow cytometry was used to check the purity and quantity of every magnetically sorted T cell population. Genomic DNA was isolated from each sorted fraction and quantified by UV absorbance on a Nanodrop 2000c. TCR CDR3 regions were amplified from genomic DNA by multiplex PCR using the deep immunoSEQ assay. Genomic DNA extracted from each cell subset was distributed evenly over all wells of several immunoSEQ 96-well plates, and each plate served as one replicate. For sorted subsets, roughly 200 ng of genomic DNA, equivalent to 25,000 to 35,000 T cell genomes, went into each replicate PCR. Purified libraries were measured with a Qubit 3.0 fluorometer, size-checked on a Bioanalyzer 2100, and measured again with the KAPA Library Quantification kit. Every immunoSEQ 96-well plate was sequenced on a separate single-read 150-cycle Illumina NextSeq 550 flow cell. Per the original workflow: Because the immunoSEQ output included only junctional sequences and no quality scores, the filtering could not be the same as the filtering used for full-length reads. To assign V/J genes and CDR3, sequences were annotated against IMGT germline references using PyIR, a Python wrapper for IgBLAST v1.9. Any read was removed if the V/J assignment was weak (E-value above 1e-6), the CDR3 was missing, or the read contained stop codons, out-of-frame junctions, or ambiguous translated residues. V3J clonotypes were defined by identical inferred V gene, J gene, and CDR3 amino acid sequence. To compute the percentage overlap between repertoires, the number of shared unique clonotypes was divided by the size of the smaller repertoire. RTK rarefaction, the Chao1 estimator, and Recon v2.1 estimates of unobserved clonotypes were used to assess repertoire richness. Generation probabilities were computed with OLGA for all TCRbeta clonotypes obtained by the gDNA method from several donors. The table comes from immuneACCESS by way of TCRdb, which keeps in-frame sequences with V and J called. Part of the clones is missing from these tables; in studies checked, under half for an unresolved V gene and the rest for unknown reasons. That table is the source of V, J and clone size, and D and trimming were worked out from the DNA. The sample has around 2,000,000 clones on record, approximately 94% of them singletons. The ten largest clones represent 1.5% to 2% of the sample.

The cysteine opens and the phenylalanine closes a CDR3 of 17 amino acids. Just CDR3 DNA is preserved here, 51 bases in frame from base 1. CDR1 SGHRS and CDR2 YFSETQ are derived from the germline V gene. Trimming takes 0 bases from V and 1 base from J, and the germline ends sit 14 bases apart. The origin of this receptor is a man between 18 and 35 years old in good health. Some clones in this sample may be carry-over from other donors' samples. The specimen was naive CD8+ T cells from PBMCs. Sample cell subset or site, as interpreted from the label and publication: CD45RA+CCR7+. Here the chain combines TRBV5-1 and TRBJ2-1, with the D gene not confidently named. The CDR3 amino acid sequence is: CASSLDSVLQSYNEQFF. At the DNA level, the sequence is TGCGCCAGCAGCTTGGATTCCGTTCTGCAGTCCTACAATGAGCAGTTCTTC.